The entry that follows covers one T cell receptor (beta chain) sequence. Antigen specificity is unknown. 60 Vbeta and 13 Jbeta primers were used in PCR. In the authors' workflow: A follow-up analysis tallied about 88 million unique TCR beta chains, roughly 11 million shared. Sequencing used immunoSEQ multiplex PCR; TCRdb keeps in-frame clones, though not all of them. V and J calls and clone size follow that table, whereas D and trimming were derived from the DNA. The repertoire holds about 150,000 clones, 84% seen once, with around 4.8% in the top ten. Trimming left V 2 bases short and J 2 bases short, with 12 bases between. CDR1 and CDR2 (germline): MRHNA, SNTAGT. The CDR3 loop spans 16 amino acids. This entry is derived from a study of cytomegalovirus exposure and HLA in healthy donors. Looking at the study overall: Of a few hundred genotyped donors, about 80% clustered with self-reported Caucasian donors.

Study results and caveats: Association with HLA alleles at 0.05 false discovery rate was found for 15,000 to 20,000 TCR beta sequences in a later analysis. Looking again later, the authors saw that most CMV-associated TCR beta chains seemed HLA-restricted.

The source material was PBMCs. V and J are TRBV6-4 and TRBJ2-2, with D unclear. The sequence was obtained from a man between 18 and 35 years old in good health and CMV-seronegative. CDR3 residues: CASSDQKRGNTGELFF. CDR3 coding DNA: TGTGCCAGCAGTGACCAGAAGCGAGGCAACACCGGGGAGCTGTTTTTT.